The text below deals with one T cell receptor (beta chain). The data were taken from a study of blood T cell repertoires in COVID-19. Across the study: Acute-phase and convalescent COVID-19 samples originated in the United States, Italy and Spain. Sources were T cells, B-cell-depleted T cells, or PBMCs; the material itself was cDNA or gDNA.

Germline V gene data show CDR1 as SGHRS and CDR2 as YFSETQ. The germline V and J ends were trimmed by 4 bases and 0 bases, with 17 bases remaining between them. The CDR3 is 18 amino acids. Study processing details: Counts of nucleated cells, estimated from reference gene primer amplification, were obtained. The method was immunoSEQ multiplex PCR; TCRdb's version includes in-frame clones alone and lacks a portion of them. D and trimming were read from the DNA, whereas the V and J calls and clone size are those reported in that table. The data contain approximately 230,000 clones, approximately 83% of them singletons.

The sequencing input was peripheral blood. The gene calls are TRBV5-1 and TRBJ2-6, with D perhaps matching TRBD1 (6 bases). This TCR was sampled from a man at least 80 years old with acute or convalescent COVID-19. CDR3 region: CASSPLTGLNSGANVLTF. CDR3 DNA: TGCGCCAGCAGCCCCCTGACAGGTCTCAACTCTGGGGCCAACGTCCTGACTTTC.